The 22 T cell receptor beta chains given below trace back to one sample, sequenced in a study of shared clonotypes between healthy human individuals. The assay was immunoSEQ multiplex PCR, and TCRdb's table has in-frame clones only and misses some. The table has around 1.1 million clones, 77% seen once. Sequenced material: memory CD4+ T cells from PBMCs. The subset denotes: CD45RA-negative fraction. The receptors were gathered from a man younger than 35 in good health. Some clones in this sample may be carry-over from other donors' samples.

The CDR3 DNA follows: TGTGCCAGCAGCTTATCAATAGAGACCCAGTACTTC. Its protein product is CASSLSIETQYF. This sequence joins TRBV7-2 and TRBJ2-5; D gene uncertain. Germline V lookup: CDR1 SGHTA, CDR2 FQGNSA. This CDR3 comprises 12 residues. V shed 2 bases and J shed 4 bases, with 5 bases lying between them.

A word on this clone: This sample includes further DNA sequences coding for the same CDR3. This rearrangement joins TRBV28 to TRBJ2-2; possibly TRBD1 for D (6 bases). This CDR3 comprises 14 residues. Deletions cut 2 bases from V and 2 bases from J, with 6 bases between. CDR1 is MDHEN and CDR2 is SYDVKM in the germline V gene. This CDR3 reads CASSLGTNTGELFF. As DNA, the CDR3 is TGTGCCAGCAGTTTAGGGACAAACACCGGGGAGCTGTTTTTT. The variable domain in full, completed from reference TRBV28 and TRBJ2-2, reads DVKVTQSSRYLVKRTGEKVFLECVQDMDHENMFWYRQDPGLGLRLIYFSYDVKMKEKGDIPEGYSVSREKKERFSLILESASTNQTSMYLCASSLGTNTGELFFGEGSRLTVL.

This clone was observed a few times. This chain uses TRBV4-3 with TRBJ2-2, with D unclear. The CDR3 sequence is 14 residues long. V lost 4 bases, J lost 8 bases, and 14 bases lay in between. Germline-derived CDR1 and CDR2 are LGHNA and YSLEER. The DNA for the CDR3 is TGCGCCAGCAGCCCTAATCGCGACTGGGGGGAGCTGTTTTTT. Translating it yields CASSPNRDWGELFF.

The chain carries TRBV6-1 and TRBJ1-1; 7 positions match TRBD1. From germline, CDR1 is MNHNS and CDR2 SASEGT. The CDR3 is 13 residues long. Trimming took 6 bases from V and 6 from J; bases not matched to a gene: 7. CDR3 sequence reads: CASRTGRFAEAFF. The CDR3 nucleotides read TGTGCCAGCAGGACAGGGAGGTTCGCTGAAGCTTTCTTT.

The rearrangement links TRBV6-6 to TRBJ1-1; TRBD1 aligns across 7 bases. Germline loops: CDR1 MNHNY, CDR2 SVGAGI (reference sequence). The CDR3 is 15 residues long. J lost 1 base, V lost 7 bases, and 9 bases had no gene match. CDR3 coding DNA: TGTGCCAGCAACCAACAGACAGGGCGGAACACTGAAGCTTTCTTT. Protein product: CASNQQTGRNTEAFF.

This clone has ten or more counts. V and J are TRBV5-1 and TRBJ1-6; tentatively, D is TRBD1 (6 bases). With 5 bases removed from V and 9 bases from J, the gap between germline ends came to 21 bases. The CDR3 runs 16 residues. Germline CDR1 reads SGHRS; CDR2 reads YFSETQ. The CDR3: CASREQTGLSSSPLHF. The CDR3 DNA sequence: TGCGCCAGCAGGGAGCAGACAGGCTTATCATCTTCACCCCTCCACTTT. Using reference TRBV5-1 and TRBJ1-6 for the parts outside the CDR3, the full variable domain is KAGVTQTPRYLIKTRGQQVTLSCSPISGHRSVSWYQQTPGQGLQFLFEYFSETQRNKGNFPGRFSGRQFSNSRSEMNVSTLELGDSALYLCASREQTGLSSSPLHFGNGTRLTVT.

This chain uses TRBV4-2 with TRBJ1-1, with D tentatively TRBD1 (5 bases). The germline V and J ends were trimmed by 5 bases and 4 bases, with 11 bases remaining between them. The CDR3 runs to 13 residues. Germline-derived CDR1 and CDR2 are LGHNA and YNFKEQ. In nucleotides, the CDR3 is TGTGCCAGCAGCGAAAGGGGAATCACTGAAGCTTTCTTT. Its translation: CASSERGITEAFF.

The chain joins TRBV6-1 to TRBJ2-7; 7 nucleotides align to TRBD1. The CDR3 sequence is 13 residues long. Trimming cost V 5 bases and J 3 bases; bases outside gene matches: 4. Germline CDR1 reads MNHNS; CDR2 reads SASEGT. CDR3 DNA sequence: TGTGCCAGCAGTATTGGACAGGACTACGAGCAGTACTTC. Residues: CASSIGQDYEQYF.

The V call is TRBV7-8, the J call TRBJ2-6; D may be TRBD2 (7 bases). V lost 5 bases and J lost 0, with 11 bases in between. Germline V lookup: CDR1 SGHVS, CDR2 FQNEAQ. The CDR3 is made up of 16 amino acids. The CDR3 loop reads CASSPRGRSGANVLTF. CDR3 in DNA: TGTGCCAGCAGCCCGCGGGGGCGCTCTGGGGCCAACGTCCTGACTTTC.

This clone showed up just a few times. This chain links TRBV6-6 with TRBJ2-7; maybe TRBD2 (5 bases). The CDR3 contains 15 residues. Germline V lookup: CDR1 MNHNY, CDR2 SVGAGI (reference sequence). V lost 6 bases, J lost 1 base, and 16 bases lay in between. The CDR3 bases are TGTGCCAGCAGCGTCTCTACGGACTCATCCTACGAGCAGTACTTC. Translating it yields CASSVSTDSSYEQYF.

This clone has only a few counts. V gene TRBV7-6 combines with J gene TRBJ1-5, with 7 bases matching TRBD1. This CDR3 region has 13 residues. V gave up 8 bases and J gave up 3 bases; unmatched junction bases: 4. Germline CDR1 is SGHVS and CDR2 is FNYEAQ. DNA for the CDR3: TGTGCCAGCTCGGGACAGCCCAATCAGCCCCAGCATTTT. Protein sequence: CASSGQPNQPQHF.

The rearrangement links TRBV19 to TRBJ1-1; D possibly corresponds to TRBD1 (5 bases). Trimming removed 7 bases at V and 6 bases at J, with 24 bases between. The CDR3 totals 16 residues. CDR1 and CDR2 from the germline V gene are LNHDA and SQIVND (reference sequence). CDR3 DNA: TGTGCCAGTAAGGCGTTGGGGACGGATAATCTTGCTGAAGCTTTCTTT. This sequence encodes CASKALGTDNLAEAFF.

V is TRBV18 and J is TRBJ1-5; 9 nucleotides agree with TRBD1. Germline V lookup: CDR1 KGHSH, CDR2 LQKENI. After removal of 5 bases from V and 4 bases from J, the junction contained 3 bases not matched to a gene. CDR3 size: 14 residues. CDR3 sequence: CASSVGQGNQPQHF. CDR3 DNA sequence: TGTGCCAGCTCAGTAGGACAGGGGAATCAGCCCCAGCATTTT.

This clone was seen only a few times. The chain recombines TRBV11-2 with TRBJ2-3; possible D gene TRBD2, 5 bases. Germline CDR1 SGHAT, CDR2 FQNNGV. V lost 1 base and J lost 9, with 11 bases in between. This CDR3 comprises 13 residues. CDR3 residues: CASSLGGRATQYF. Here the CDR3 DNA reads TGTGCCAGCAGCTTAGGCGGGCGCGCGACGCAGTATTTT. The complete variable domain, with remaining parts taken from reference TRBV11-2 and TRBJ2-3, reads EAGVAQSPRYKIIEKRQSVAFWCNPISGHATLYWYQQILGQGPKLLIQFQNNGVVDDSQLPKDRFSAERLKGVDSTLKIQPAKLEDSAVYLCASSLGGRATQYFGPGTRLTVL.

The CDR3 DNA sequence: TGCGCCACCCGGACAGGGGACCAGCTGAACACTGAAGCTTTCTTT. Translating gives CATRTGDQLNTEAFF. This rearrangement joins TRBV5-1 to TRBJ1-1; 9 positions agree with TRBD1. CDR3 length: 15 amino acids. Unmatched junction bases numbered 9, after V lost 9 bases and J lost 0 bases. The germline CDR1 and CDR2 sequences are SGHRS and YFSETQ. Variable domain in full (rest from reference TRBV5-1 and TRBJ1-1): KAGVTQTPRYLIKTRGQQVTLSCSPISGHRSVSWYQQTPGQGLQFLFEYFSETQRNKGNFPGRFSGRQFSNSRSEMNVSTLELGDSALYLCATRTGDQLNTEAFFGQGTRLTVV.

This clone has only one observation. This rearrangement joins TRBV7-2 to TRBJ1-2; 8 positions match TRBD1. V was clipped by 5 bases and J by 4 bases; unmatched bases: 6. This CDR3 has 14 amino acids. Germline V CDR1 and CDR2: SGHTA, FQGNSA. CDR3 sequence reads: CASSRRQGSYGYTF. CDR3 DNA sequence: TGTGCCAGCAGCCGTAGACAGGGGAGCTATGGCTACACCTTC.

The table lists this clone with a count of one. The chain carries TRBV20-1 and TRBJ1-4; unclear D gene. Germline values: CDR1 DFQATT, CDR2 SNEGSKA (reference sequence). The CDR3 contains 11 residues. The V end was cut by 4 bases, the J end by 7 bases, with 7 bases between. CDR3 in amino acids: CSAKRGEKLFF. Written as DNA, the CDR3 is TGCAGTGCTAAACGCGGTGAAAAACTGTTTTTT.

The chain links TRBV7-9 to TRBJ2-1; 7 bases map to TRBD1. The CDR3 loop spans 12 amino acids. V was clipped by 5 bases and J by 12 bases; unmatched bases: 7. Germline CDR1 is SEHNR and CDR2 is FQNEAQ (reference sequence). CDR3 DNA: TGTGCCAGCAGCGTGTACCGGGACAGGCAGTTCTTC. This sequence encodes CASSVYRDRQFF.

The V call is TRBV7-6, the J call TRBJ1-4; 8 bases align to TRBD1. With 5 bases clipped from V and 6 bases from J, the junction kept 5 bases outside the gene matches. The CDR3 covers 14 residues. Germline CDR1 is SGHVS and CDR2 is FNYEAQ. Here the CDR3 DNA reads TGTGCCAGCAGCCGGGGACAGGTTTATGAAAAACTGTTTTTT. Amino acid sequence: CASSRGQVYEKLFF.

The rearrangement uses TRBV6-5 and TRBJ1-2; 7 bases fit TRBD1. The CDR3 length is 12 residues. V was pared by 6 bases and J by 4 bases, with 2 bases of the junction left unmatched. Germline V CDR1 and CDR2: MNHEY, SVGAGI. CDR3 nucleotide sequence: TGTGCCAGCAGCGACAGGGTCTATGGCTACACCTTC. Translated: CASSDRVYGYTF.

This clone was counted between two and nine times. The chain combines TRBV29-1 with TRBJ1-1; 7 nucleotides agree with TRBD1. J gave up 2 bases and V 6 bases, and 3 bases lay outside the gene matches. The CDR3 loop spans 12 amino acids. Germline CDR1 and CDR2: SQVTM and ANQGSEA. Written as DNA, the CDR3 is TGCAGCGTGCGGGACAGCAACACTGAAGCTTTCTTT. This translates into CSVRDSNTEAFF. Drawing the rest from reference TRBV29-1 and TRBJ1-1, the complete variable domain is SAVISQKPSRDICQRGTSLTIQCQVDSQVTMMFWYRQQPGQSLTLIATANQGSEATYESGFVIDKFPISRPNLTFSTLTVSNMSPEDSSIYLCSVRDSNTEAFFGQGTRLTVV.

This chain uses TRBV28 with TRBJ1-3; D not resolved. V lost 7 bases, J lost 4 bases, and 8 bases lay in between. CDR3 length: 12 residues. CDR1 MDHEN and CDR2 SYDVKM come from the germline V gene. In DNA, the CDR3 is TGTGCCAGCACCGACCCCGGAAACACCATATATTTT. It is translated as CASTDPGNTIYF.